This entry lists 14 T cell receptor beta chains sequenced from one sample in a study of T cell changes during pregnancy in multiple sclerosis. Profiled with immunoSEQ multiplex PCR; TCRdb holds only in-frame clones, not every one. Among fewer than 140,000 clones listed, around 90% were seen once. Specimen: peripheral blood, collected before pregnancy. The receptors derive from a female donor with multiple sclerosis, enrolled in a pregnancy study.

The chain is built from TRBV28 and TRBJ1-2, with D perhaps TRBD1 (6 bases). V lost 6 bases and J 7 bases, leaving 18 bases between the germline ends. This CDR3 spans 14 amino acids. Germline CDR1 is MDHEN and CDR2 is SYDVKM. In DNA, the CDR3 is TGTGCCAGCAGCCCCGCTGGGGGGGCAGCTGGCTACACCTTC. Translating gives CASSPAGGAAGYTF.

This clone was detected once. The V call is TRBV6-5, the J call TRBJ2-1; D is unresolved. With 2 bases removed from V and 1 base from J, the gap between germline ends came to 9 bases. Germline CDR1 is MNHEY and CDR2 is SVGAGI. The CDR3 has 15 residues. The CDR3 is CASSYKEPSYNEQFF. The CDR3 nucleotides are TGTGCCAGCAGTTACAAGGAGCCTTCCTACAATGAGCAGTTCTTC.

V gene TRBV9 combines with J gene TRBJ1-6; 10 nucleotides match TRBD1. There are 16 residues in the CDR3. The germline V gene has CDR1 SGDLS and CDR2 YYNGEE. Trimming cost V 3 bases and J 5 bases; bases outside gene matches: 5. The CDR3 here is CASSGDRGLHNSPLHF. For the CDR3, the DNA is TGTGCCAGCAGCGGAGACAGGGGGCTTCATAATTCACCCCTCCACTTT.

Comments on this clone: An end of the junction does not agree with germline; a read error may underlie this. Other nucleotide sequences in the sample specify the same CDR3. The rearrangement joins TRBV9 to TRBJ1-5; D is perhaps TRBD1 (5 bases). CDR3 length: 15 residues. Looked up from germline, CDR1 is SGDLS and CDR2 is YYNGEE. This chain's CDR3 is CASSVGRDGNQPQHF. The CDR3 coding sequence is TGTGCCAGCAGCGTAGGCAGGGATGGCAATCAGCCTCAGCATTTT.

The gene calls are TRBV11-1 and TRBJ2-3, with D possibly matching TRBD2 (8 bases). V lost 11 bases, J lost 4 bases, and 16 bases lay in between. The CDR3 contains 13 residues. CDR1 and CDR2 (germline): SGHAT, FQDESV (reference sequence). The CDR3 here is CASSGGGPDTQYF. The CDR3 nucleotides read TGTGCCTCCTCGGGAGGGGGCCCAGATACGCAGTATTTT. Filled out from reference TRBV11-1 and TRBJ2-3, the complete variable domain reads EAEVAQSPRYKITEKSQAVAFWCDPISGHATLYWYRQILGQGPELLVQFQDESVVDDSQLPKDRFSAERLKGVDSTLKIQPAELGDSAMYLCASSGGGPDTQYFGPGTRLTVL.

The rearrangement joins TRBV27 to TRBJ2-1; tentative D call: TRBD1 (5 bases). From germline, CDR1 is MNHEY and CDR2 SMNVEV (reference sequence). CDR3 length: 14 amino acids. Trimming took 1 base from V and 4 from J, leaving 8 bases between them. CDR3 sequence reads: CASSLLRGYNEQFF. CDR3 nucleotides: TGTGCCAGCAGTTTATTAAGGGGATACAATGAGCAGTTCTTC.

V gene TRBV27 combines with J gene TRBJ1-2, with D maybe TRBD1 (6 bases). The germline V gene encodes CDR1 MNHEY and CDR2 SMNVEV (reference sequence). This CDR3 is 14 amino acids long. Trimming shortened V by 9 bases and J by 2 bases, and 16 bases separated the two germline ends. In DNA, the CDR3 is TGTGCCAGTAGATTGGCGAGGGGGAACTATGGCTACACCTTC. Amino acids: CASRLARGNYGYTF.

CDR3 DNA: TGTGCCAGCAGCCAAGTAGGCCTAGCGCAAAACATTCAGTACTTC. Translated: CASSQVGLAQNIQYF. The chain uses TRBV14 and TRBJ2-4; D might be TRBD2 (6 bases). The CDR3 is made up of 15 amino acids. Germline lookup yields CDR1 SGHDN and CDR2 FVKESK. Trimming left V 1 base short and J 5 bases short, with 12 bases between.

This clone appeared a single time. The chain combines TRBV4-3 with TRBJ1-6, with a possible D match to TRBD1 (6 bases). The CDR3 loop spans 14 amino acids. Germline CDR1 reads LGHNA; CDR2 reads YSLEER. Trimming pared 1 base from V and 9 bases from J, leaving 10 bases between. CDR3 DNA: TGCGCCAGCAGCCAAGCCCTACAGGGTTCACCCCTCCACTTT. Its translation is CASSQALQGSPLHF.

The chain couples TRBV28 to TRBJ2-2, with a possible D match to TRBD2 (5 bases). Trimming removed 7 bases at V and 4 bases at J, with 13 bases between. The CDR3 sequence is 14 residues long. Germline values: CDR1 MDHEN, CDR2 SYDVKM. CDR3 coding DNA: TGTGCCAGCATTCTCAGTGGGAGCACCGGGGAGCTGTTTTTT. Translated, it gives CASILSGSTGELFF.

The J gene is TRBJ1-6, the V gene TRBV28; 7 positions agree with TRBD1. From germline, CDR1 is MDHEN and CDR2 SYDVKM. Germline trimming cut 5 bases from V and 5 bases from J; bases unmatched to any gene: 6. The CDR3 spans 15 residues. The DNA for the CDR3 is TGTGCCAGCAGTCTCGGGACAGCGAATAATTCACCCCTCCACTTT. Its protein is CASSLGTANNSPLHF.

V gene TRBV2 combines with J gene TRBJ2-1, with 8 nucleotides matching TRBD2. This CDR3 spans 15 amino acids. V was clipped by 6 bases and J by 5 bases; unmatched bases: 9. From germline, CDR1 is SNHLY and CDR2 FYNNEI. The CDR3 region has the DNA TGTGCCAGCAGCCCCAGACTAGCGCCTAACAATGAGCAGTTCTTC. This codes for CASSPRLAPNNEQFF.

A single count supports this clone. The chain uses TRBV27 and TRBJ1-2; 7 nucleotides agree with TRBD1. There are 16 residues in the CDR3. The ends lost 5 bases at V and 0 bases at J; junction bases unmatched: 9. Germline CDR1 reads MNHEY; CDR2 reads SMNVEV (reference sequence). CDR3 region: CASSKWTGATNYGYTF. The CDR3 coding sequence is TGTGCCAGCAGTAAGTGGACAGGAGCTACTAACTATGGCTACACCTTC.

This chain links TRBV30 with TRBJ2-6, with 8 bases matching TRBD2. This CDR3 comprises 15 residues. V lost 3 bases and J lost 1; bases outside the gene matches: 2. Germline V gene data show CDR1 as GTSNPN and CDR2 as SVGIG (reference sequence). DNA of the CDR3: TGTGCCTGGAGCCCGGGAGGGTCTGGGGCCAACGTCCTGACTTTC. Translated: CAWSPGGSGANVLTF.